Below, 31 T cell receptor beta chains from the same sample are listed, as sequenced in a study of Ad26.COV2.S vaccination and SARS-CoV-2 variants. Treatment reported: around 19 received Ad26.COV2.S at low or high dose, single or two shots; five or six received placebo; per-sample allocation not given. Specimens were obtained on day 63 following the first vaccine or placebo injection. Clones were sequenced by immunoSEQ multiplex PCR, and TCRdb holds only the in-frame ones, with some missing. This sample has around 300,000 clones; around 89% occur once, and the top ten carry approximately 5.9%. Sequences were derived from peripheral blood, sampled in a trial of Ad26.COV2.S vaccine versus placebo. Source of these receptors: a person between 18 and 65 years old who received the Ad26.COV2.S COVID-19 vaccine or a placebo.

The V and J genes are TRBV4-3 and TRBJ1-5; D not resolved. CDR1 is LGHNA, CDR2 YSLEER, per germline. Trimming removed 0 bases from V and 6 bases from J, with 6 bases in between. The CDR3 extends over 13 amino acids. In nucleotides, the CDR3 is TGCGCCAGCAGCCAAGATGCAGGTCAGCCCCAGCATTTT. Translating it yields CASSQDAGQPQHF.

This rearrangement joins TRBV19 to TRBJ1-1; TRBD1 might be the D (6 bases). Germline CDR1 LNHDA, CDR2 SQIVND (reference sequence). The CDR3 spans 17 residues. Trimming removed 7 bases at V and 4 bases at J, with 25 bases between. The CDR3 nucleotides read TGTGCCAGTAAATCCGCTGGGGGCGCCGGCCGCTTCACTGAAGCTTTCTTT. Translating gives CASKSAGGAGRFTEAFF. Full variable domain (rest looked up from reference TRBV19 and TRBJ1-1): DGGITQSPKYLFRKEGQNVTLSCEQNLNHDAMYWYRQDPGQGLRLIYYSQIVNDFQKGDIAEGYSVSREKKESFPLTVTSAQKNPTAFYLCASKSAGGAGRFTEAFFGQGTRLTVV.

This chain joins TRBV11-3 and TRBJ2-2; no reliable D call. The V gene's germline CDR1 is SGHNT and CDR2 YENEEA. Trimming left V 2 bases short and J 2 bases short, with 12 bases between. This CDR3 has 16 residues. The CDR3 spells CASSLIGSSNTGELFF. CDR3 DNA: TGTGCCAGCAGCTTAATCGGCTCATCCAACACCGGGGAGCTGTTTTTT.

The CDR3 DNA reads as TGCGCCAGCAGCCACGGAAGGTCTAGCGGGAACACCGGGGAGCTGTTTTTT. As protein: CASSHGRSSGNTGELFF. The rearrangement uses TRBV5-1 and TRBJ2-2; TRBD2 matches at 7 bases. V dropped 4 bases and J dropped 1; count of bases not matched to a gene: 10. CDR1 and CDR2 from the germline V gene are SGHRS and YFSETQ. The CDR3 sequence is 17 residues long.

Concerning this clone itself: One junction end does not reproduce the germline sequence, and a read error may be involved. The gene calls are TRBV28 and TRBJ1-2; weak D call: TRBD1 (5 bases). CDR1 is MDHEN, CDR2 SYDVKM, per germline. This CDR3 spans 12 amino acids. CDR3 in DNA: TGTGCCAGCAAACCAGGGTACTATCGCTACACCTTC. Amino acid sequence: CASKPGYYRYTF.

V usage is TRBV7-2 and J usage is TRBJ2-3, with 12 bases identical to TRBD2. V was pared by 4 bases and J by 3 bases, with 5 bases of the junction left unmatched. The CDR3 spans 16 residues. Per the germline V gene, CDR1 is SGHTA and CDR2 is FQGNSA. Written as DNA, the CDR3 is TGTGCCAGCAGCTGGCAAACTAGCGGGGGGACAGATACGCAGTATTTT. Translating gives CASSWQTSGGTDTQYF.

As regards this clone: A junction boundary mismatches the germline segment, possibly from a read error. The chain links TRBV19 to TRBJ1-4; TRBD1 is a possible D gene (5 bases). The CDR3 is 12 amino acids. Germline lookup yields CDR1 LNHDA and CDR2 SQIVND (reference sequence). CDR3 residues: CASSGTDRGTSF. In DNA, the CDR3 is TGTGCCAGTAGTGGTACCGACCGAGGGACCTCTTTT. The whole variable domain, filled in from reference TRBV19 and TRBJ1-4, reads DGGITQSPKYLFRKEGQNVTLSCEQNLNHDAMYWYRQDPGQGLRLIYYSQIVNDFQKGDIAEGYSVSREKKESFPLTVTSAQKNPTAFYLCASSGTDRGTSFGSGTQLSVL.

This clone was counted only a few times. CDR3: CASSEWRGGGTDTQYF. In nucleotides, the CDR3 is TGTGCCAGCAGTGAATGGCGGGGGGGCGGAACAGATACGCAGTATTTT. The chain combines TRBV6-1 with TRBJ2-3, with 9 bases identical to TRBD2. V shed 2 bases and J 3 bases; nucleotides not matched to a gene: 6. The CDR3 loop spans 16 amino acids. Germline values: CDR1 MNHNS, CDR2 SASEGT.

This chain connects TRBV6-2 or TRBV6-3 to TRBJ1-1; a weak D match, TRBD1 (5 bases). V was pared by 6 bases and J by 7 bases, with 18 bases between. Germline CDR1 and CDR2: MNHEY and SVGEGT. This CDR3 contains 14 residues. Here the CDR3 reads CASSFLTGPGEAFF. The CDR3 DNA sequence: TGTGCCAGCAGCTTCCTTACAGGACCCGGTGAAGCTTTCTTT.

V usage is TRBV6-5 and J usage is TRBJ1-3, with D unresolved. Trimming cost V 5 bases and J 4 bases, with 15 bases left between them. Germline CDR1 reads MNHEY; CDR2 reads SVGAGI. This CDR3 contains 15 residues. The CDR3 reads CASSLIPDLGNTIYF. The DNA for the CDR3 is TGTGCCAGCAGTCTCATACCCGACTTGGGAAACACCATATATTTT.

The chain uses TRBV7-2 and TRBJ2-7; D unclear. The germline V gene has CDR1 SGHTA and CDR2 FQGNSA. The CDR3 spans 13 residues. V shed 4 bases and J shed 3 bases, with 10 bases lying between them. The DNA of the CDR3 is TGTGCCAGCAGCTCTAGACCGGTCTACGAGCAGTACTTC. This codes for CASSSRPVYEQYF.

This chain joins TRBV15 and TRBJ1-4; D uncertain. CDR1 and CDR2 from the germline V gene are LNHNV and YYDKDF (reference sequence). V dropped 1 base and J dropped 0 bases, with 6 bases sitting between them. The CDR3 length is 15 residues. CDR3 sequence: CATSRGGPTNEKLFF. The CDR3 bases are TGTGCCACCAGCAGAGGCGGGCCAACTAATGAAAAACTGTTTTTT.

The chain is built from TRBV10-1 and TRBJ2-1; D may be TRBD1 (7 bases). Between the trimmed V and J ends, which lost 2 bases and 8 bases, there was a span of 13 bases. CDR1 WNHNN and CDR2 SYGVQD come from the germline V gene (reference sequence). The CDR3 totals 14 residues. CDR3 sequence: CASSEAEGQYEQFF. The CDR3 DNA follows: TGCGCCAGCAGTGAGGCGGAGGGACAGTATGAGCAGTTCTTC.

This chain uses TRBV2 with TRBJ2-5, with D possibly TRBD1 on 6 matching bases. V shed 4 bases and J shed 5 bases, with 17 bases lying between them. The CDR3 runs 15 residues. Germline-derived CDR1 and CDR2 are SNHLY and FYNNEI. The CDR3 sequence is CASSAGKGEYETQYF. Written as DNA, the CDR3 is TGTGCCAGCAGTGCTGGTAAGGGGGAGTATGAGACCCAGTACTTC.

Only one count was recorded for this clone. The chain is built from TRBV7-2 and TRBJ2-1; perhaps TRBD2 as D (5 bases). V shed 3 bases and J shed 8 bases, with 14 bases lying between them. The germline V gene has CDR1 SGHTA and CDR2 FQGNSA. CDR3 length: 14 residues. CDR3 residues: CASSLDSYMDEQFF. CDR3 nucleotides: TGTGCCAGCAGCTTGGACTCCTACATGGATGAGCAGTTCTTC.

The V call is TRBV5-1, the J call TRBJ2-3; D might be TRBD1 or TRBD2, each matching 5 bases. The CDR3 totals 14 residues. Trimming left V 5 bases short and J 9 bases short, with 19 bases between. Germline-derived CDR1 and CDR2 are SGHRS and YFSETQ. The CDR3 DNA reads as TGCGCCAGCAGTGGGGCGGGCTACGACTACACGCAGTATTTT. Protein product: CASSGAGYDYTQYF.

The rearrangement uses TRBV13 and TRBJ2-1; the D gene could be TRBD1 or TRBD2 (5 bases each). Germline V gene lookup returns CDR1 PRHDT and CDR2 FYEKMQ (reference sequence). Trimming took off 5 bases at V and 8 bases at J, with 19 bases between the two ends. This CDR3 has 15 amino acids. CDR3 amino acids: CASSELAGLGDEQFF. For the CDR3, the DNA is TGTGCCAGCAGCGAGCTGGCAGGGCTCGGGGATGAGCAGTTCTTC.

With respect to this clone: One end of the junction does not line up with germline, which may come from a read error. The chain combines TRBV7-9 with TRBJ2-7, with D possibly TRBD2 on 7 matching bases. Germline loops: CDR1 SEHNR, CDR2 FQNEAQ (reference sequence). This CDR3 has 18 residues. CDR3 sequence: CASSLAPRGGSTSHEQYF. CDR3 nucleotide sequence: TGTGCCAGCAGCTTAGCGCCCAGGGGCGGGAGTACCTCCCACGAGCAGTACTTC.

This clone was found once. The CDR3 DNA follows: TGTGCCAGCAGCCCTGGGACAGGGGGGCCCGGGGAGCTGTTTTTT. This sequence encodes CASSPGTGGPGELFF. The chain joins TRBV13 to TRBJ2-2; 11 bases match TRBD1. Germline V CDR1 and CDR2: PRHDT, FYEKMQ (reference sequence). V shed 5 bases and J 6 bases; nucleotides not matched to a gene: 5. The CDR3 sequence is 15 residues long.

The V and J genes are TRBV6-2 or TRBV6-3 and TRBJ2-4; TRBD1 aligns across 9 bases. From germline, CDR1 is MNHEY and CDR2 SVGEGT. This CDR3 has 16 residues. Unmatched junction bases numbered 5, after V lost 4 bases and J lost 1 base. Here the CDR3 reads CASSWKTGGAKNIQYF. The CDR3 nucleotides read TGTGCCAGCAGTTGGAAGACAGGGGGGGCCAAAAACATTCAGTACTTC.

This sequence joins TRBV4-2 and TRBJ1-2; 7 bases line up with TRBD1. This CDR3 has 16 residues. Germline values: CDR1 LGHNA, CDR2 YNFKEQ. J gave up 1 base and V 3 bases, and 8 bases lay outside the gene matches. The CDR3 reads CASSQEGQNYNYGYTF. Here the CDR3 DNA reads TGTGCCAGCAGCCAGGAGGGACAGAACTATAACTATGGCTACACCTTC.

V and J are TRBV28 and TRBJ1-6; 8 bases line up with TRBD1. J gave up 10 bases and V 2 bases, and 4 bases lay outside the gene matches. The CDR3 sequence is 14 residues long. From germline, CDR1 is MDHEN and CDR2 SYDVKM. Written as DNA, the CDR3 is TGTGCCAGCAGTTTAACCAGGACAGGGTCACCCCTCCACTTT. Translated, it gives CASSLTRTGSPLHF.

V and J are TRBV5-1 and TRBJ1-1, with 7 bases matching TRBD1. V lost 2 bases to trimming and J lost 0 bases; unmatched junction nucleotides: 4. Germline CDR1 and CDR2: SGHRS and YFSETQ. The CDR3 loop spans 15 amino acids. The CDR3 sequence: CASSLTGALNTEAFF. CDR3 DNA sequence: TGCGCCAGCAGCTTAACAGGGGCCCTGAACACTGAAGCTTTCTTT.

CDR3: CAWSVGTGPQHF. CDR3 DNA sequence: TGTGCCTGGAGTGTAGGAACTGGGCCCCAGCATTTT. The chain links TRBV30 to TRBJ1-5; D remains unclear. The germline V and J ends were trimmed by 0 bases and 9 bases, with 9 bases remaining between them. CDR1 and CDR2 (germline): GTSNPN, SVGIG (reference sequence). This CDR3 region has 12 residues.

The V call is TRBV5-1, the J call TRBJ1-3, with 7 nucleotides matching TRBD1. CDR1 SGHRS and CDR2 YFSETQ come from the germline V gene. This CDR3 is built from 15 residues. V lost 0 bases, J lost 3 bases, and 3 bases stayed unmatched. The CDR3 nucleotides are TGCGCCAGCAGCTTGGGACAGGGAGTTGGAAACACCATATATTTT. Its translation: CASSLGQGVGNTIYF.

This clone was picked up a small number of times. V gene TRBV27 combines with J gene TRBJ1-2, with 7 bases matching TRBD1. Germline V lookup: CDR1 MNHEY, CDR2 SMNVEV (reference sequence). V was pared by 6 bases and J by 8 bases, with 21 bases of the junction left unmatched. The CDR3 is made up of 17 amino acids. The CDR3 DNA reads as TGTGCCAGCAGGCTAACCCTCTCGCAACAGGGGCTCGGAGGCTACACCTTC. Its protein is CASRLTLSQQGLGGYTF.

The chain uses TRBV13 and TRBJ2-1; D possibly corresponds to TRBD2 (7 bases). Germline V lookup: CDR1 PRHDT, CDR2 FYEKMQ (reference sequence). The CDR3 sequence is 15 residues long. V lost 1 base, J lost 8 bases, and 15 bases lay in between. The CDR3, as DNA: TGTGCCAGCAGCTTAGTAGGCCAGGGGAGGGATGAGCAGTTCTTC. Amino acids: CASSLVGQGRDEQFF.

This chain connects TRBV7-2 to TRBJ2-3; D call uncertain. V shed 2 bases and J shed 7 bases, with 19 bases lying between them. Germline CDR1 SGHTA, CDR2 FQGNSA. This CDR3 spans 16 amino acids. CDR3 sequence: CASSLRVGPMSHTQYF. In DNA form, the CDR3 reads TGTGCCAGCAGCTTAAGGGTAGGCCCGATGAGCCATACGCAGTATTTT.

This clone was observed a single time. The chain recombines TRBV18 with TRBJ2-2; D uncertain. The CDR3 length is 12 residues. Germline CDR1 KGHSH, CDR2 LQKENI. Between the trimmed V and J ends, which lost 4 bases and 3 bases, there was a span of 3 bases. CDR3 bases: TGTGCCAGCTCACACGACACCGGGGAGCTGTTTTTT. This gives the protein CASSHDTGELFF.

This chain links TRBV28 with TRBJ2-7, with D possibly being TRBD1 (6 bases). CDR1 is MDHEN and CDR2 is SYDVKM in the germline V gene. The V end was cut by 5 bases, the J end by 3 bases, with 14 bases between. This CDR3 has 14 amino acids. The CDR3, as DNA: TGTGCCAGCAGTATACGGACAGTCGACTACGAGCAGTACTTC. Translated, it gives CASSIRTVDYEQYF. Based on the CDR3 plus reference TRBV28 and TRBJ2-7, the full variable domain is DVKVTQSSRYLVKRTGEKVFLECVQDMDHENMFWYRQDPGLGLRLIYFSYDVKMKEKGDIPEGYSVSREKKERFSLILESASTNQTSMYLCASSIRTVDYEQYFGPGTRLTVT.

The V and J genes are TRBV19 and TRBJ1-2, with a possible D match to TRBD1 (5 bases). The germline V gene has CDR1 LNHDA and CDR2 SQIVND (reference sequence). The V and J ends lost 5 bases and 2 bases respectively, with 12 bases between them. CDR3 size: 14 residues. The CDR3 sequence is CASSVKTVNYGYTF. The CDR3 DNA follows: TGTGCCAGTAGTGTTAAGACAGTAAACTATGGCTACACCTTC. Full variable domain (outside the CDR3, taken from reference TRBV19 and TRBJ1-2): DGGITQSPKYLFRKEGQNVTLSCEQNLNHDAMYWYRQDPGQGLRLIYYSQIVNDFQKGDIAEGYSVSREKKESFPLTVTSAQKNPTAFYLCASSVKTVNYGYTFGSGTRLTVV.